In its sample, the clone carrying this T cell receptor beta chain was seen a few times. Its antigen is not identified. The sample originates from a study of CD4+ T cells in melanoma. Study-level points and caveats: A reported correlation linked neoantigen-specific CD4+ T cells to CD8+, macrophage and B cell function. Reportedly, melanoma neoantigen-specific CD4+ T cells showed varied differentiation states.

V lost 4 bases to trimming and J lost 7 bases; unmatched junction nucleotides: 5. CDR3 length equals 13 residues. CDR1 and CDR2 (germline): LNHDA, SQIVND (reference sequence). Generated by immunoSEQ multiplex PCR, the TCRdb table keeps only in-frame clones and is missing some. The repertoire includes about 55,000 clones, roughly three quarters of them detected once, and approximately 4.6% sits in the top ten. The gene calls are TRBV19 and TRBJ1-1; 8 bases agree with TRBD1. The receptor was derived from a human donor with melanoma. Source material: tumor tissue. This chain's CDR3 is CASSREGQDEAFF. The CDR3 region has the DNA TGTGCCAGTAGTAGAGAGGGACAGGATGAAGCTTTCTTT.